These 25 T cell receptor beta chains were all obtained from the same sample, sequenced in a study of OX40 agonist ivuxolimab in advanced cancers. Measured with immunoSEQ multiplex PCR; TCRdb has only the in-frame clones, and not every one. The sample lists 70,000 or so clones, roughly 84% seen once, with roughly 0.8% in the top ten. Material: CD4+ or CD8+ T cells sorted from blood, obtained in a trial of the OX40 agonist ivuxolimab. All receptors come from an adult with an advanced solid tumor such as melanoma, head and neck, liver or kidney cancer.

The V call is TRBV6-6, the J call TRBJ2-1; 9 bases map to TRBD2. V lost 7 bases and J lost 14; bases outside the gene matches: 15. The CDR3 covers 14 residues. The V gene's germline CDR1 is MNHNY and CDR2 SVGAGI (reference sequence). In DNA form, the CDR3 reads TGTGCCAGCAACCGGGGGCTAGCGGGGTCCGGGGAGTTCTTC. As protein: CASNRGLAGSGEFF.

This chain joins TRBV7-2 and TRBJ1-1; 7 nucleotides match TRBD1. Per germline, CDR1 SGHTA and CDR2 FQGNSA. After removal of 0 bases from V and 2 bases from J, the junction contained 6 bases not matched to a gene. The CDR3 is 16 amino acids. In DNA form, the CDR3 reads TGTGCCAGCAGCTTAGCACAGGGGAGTATAAACACTGAAGCTTTCTTT. Translated, it gives CASSLAQGSINTEAFF.

The CDR3: CASRVRGESYGYTF. The CDR3 DNA reads as TGTGCCAGCAGGGTCCGTGGCGAGAGCTATGGCTACACCTTC. The rearrangement links TRBV6-1 to TRBJ1-2; D call uncertain. The germline V and J ends were trimmed by 6 bases and 4 bases, with 15 bases remaining between them. This CDR3 contains 14 residues. Germline-derived CDR1 and CDR2 are MNHNS and SASEGT.

Details on this clone: Germline is not matched at one junction end, which may reflect a read error. The rearrangement joins TRBV11-1 to TRBJ2-3, with D uncertain. This CDR3 is built from 12 residues. Germline CDR1 reads SGHAT; CDR2 reads FQDESV (reference sequence). The CDR3 is CASSLDTDTQYF. CDR3 DNA sequence: TGTGCCAGCAGTTTAGACACAGATACGCAGTATTTT.

The gene calls are TRBV12-5 and TRBJ2-2, with D perhaps TRBD2 (5 bases). Germline V gene lookup returns CDR1 LGHNT and CDR2 FRNRAP. The germline V and J ends were trimmed by 8 bases and 6 bases, with 7 bases remaining between them. The CDR3 is 11 amino acids. The CDR3 sequence is CASRGSGELFF. The DNA of the CDR3 is TGTGCTAGTCGGGGTTCCGGGGAGCTGTTTTTT.

The CDR3 spells CASRGLAGGSYVTQYF. The DNA for the CDR3 is TGTGCCAGCAGGGGACTAGCGGGAGGCTCTTACGTGACCCAGTACTTC. V is TRBV27 and J is TRBJ2-5; 15 bases line up with TRBD2. Per germline, CDR1 MNHEY and CDR2 SMNVEV (reference sequence). With V trimmed by 6 bases and J by 7 bases, 9 bases remained unmatched. This CDR3 contains 16 residues.

V is TRBV9 and J is TRBJ1-5; TRBD1 aligns across 7 bases. The length of the CDR3 is 18 residues. Germline lookup yields CDR1 SGDLS and CDR2 YYNGEE. The V gene end was trimmed by 1 base and the J gene end by 0 bases; junction bases not matched to a gene: 10. CDR3 in DNA: TGTGCCAGCAGCGTACAGGACAGGATTATAAATAGCAATCAGCCCCAGCATTTT. Amino acids: CASSVQDRIINSNQPQHF.

The CDR3 bases are TGTGCCAGCAGCCCCCTGCGGGGGGCGAACTATGGCTACACCTTC. It encodes CASSPLRGANYGYTF. This chain links TRBV2 with TRBJ1-2, with a possible D match to TRBD1 (6 bases). V was trimmed by 6 bases and J by 2 bases, leaving 16 bases between them. CDR1 is SNHLY, CDR2 FYNNEI, per germline. The CDR3 totals 15 residues.

This clone turned up a few times. The V and J genes are TRBV4-1 and TRBJ1-2, with D unresolved. V shed 1 base and J shed 5 bases, with 14 bases lying between them. The CDR3 is made up of 15 amino acids. The germline V gene has CDR1 MGHRA and CDR2 YSYEKL. The CDR3 region is CASSQGGSLTYGYTF. DNA for the CDR3: TGCGCCAGCAGCCAAGGCGGCAGTTTGACATATGGCTACACCTTC.

The rearrangement joins TRBV5-1 to TRBJ1-1; the D gene is possibly TRBD1 (5 bases). The V gene lost 4 bases and the J gene lost 3 bases, with 22 bases spanning the gap. This CDR3 spans 17 amino acids. The germline V gene encodes CDR1 SGHRS and CDR2 YFSETQ. CDR3 amino acids: CASSMGGGRWDHTEAFF. CDR3 in DNA: TGCGCCAGCAGCATGGGGGGAGGGAGATGGGACCACACTGAAGCTTTCTTT.

The chain uses TRBV19 and TRBJ2-5; TRBD2 matches at 10 bases. The V gene end was trimmed by 6 bases and the J gene end by 2 bases; junction bases not matched to a gene: 9. CDR1 is LNHDA and CDR2 is SQIVND in the germline V gene (reference sequence). The CDR3 totals 16 residues. CDR3 amino acids: CASSPTQLAGQETQYF. The CDR3 nucleotides are TGTGCCAGTAGCCCAACTCAACTAGCGGGACAAGAGACCCAGTACTTC.

The chain employs TRBV7-9 and TRBJ2-5, with 7 nucleotides matching TRBD2. CDR3 length: 15 amino acids. Trimming removed 5 bases from V and 2 bases from J; junction bases left unmatched: 8. CDR1 SEHNR and CDR2 FQNEAQ come from the germline V gene (reference sequence). The CDR3 reads CASSPRGEPQETQYF. CDR3 bases: TGTGCCAGCAGCCCTCGGGGGGAGCCTCAAGAGACCCAGTACTTC.

V and J are TRBV19 and TRBJ1-1; 8 bases match TRBD1. Trimming removed 3 bases from V and 0 bases from J; junction bases left unmatched: 0. Germline CDR1 reads LNHDA; CDR2 reads SQIVND (reference sequence). The CDR3 is made up of 14 amino acids. In nucleotides, the CDR3 is TGTGCCAGTAGTATGACAGGGGTGAACACTGAAGCTTTCTTT. It translates to CASSMTGVNTEAFF.

The rearrangement uses TRBV6-4 and TRBJ2-7; a possible D gene is TRBD1 (5 bases). The CDR3 loop spans 16 amino acids. Germline V CDR1 and CDR2: MRHNA, SNTAGT. V lost 4 bases to trimming and J lost 3 bases, with 19 bases between them. CDR3 bases: TGTGCCAGCAGTGCCCTGGACACCACGCCTAACTACGAGCAGTACTTC. Its protein is CASSALDTTPNYEQYF.

This clone was recorded only once. The CDR3 sequence: CASSGTGGSDNEQFF. The CDR3 nucleotides read TGCGCCAGCAGCGGGACAGGGGGCTCGGACAATGAGCAGTTCTTC. The chain uses TRBV5-1 and TRBJ2-1; 12 nucleotides line up with TRBD1. The CDR3 extends over 15 amino acids. Germline V gene data show CDR1 as SGHRS and CDR2 as YFSETQ. With V trimmed by 4 bases and J by 5 bases, 4 bases remained unmatched.

The chain employs TRBV28 and TRBJ2-6, with TRBD1 matching 10 bases. Per the germline V gene, CDR1 is MDHEN and CDR2 is SYDVKM. There are 21 residues in the CDR3. V shed 6 bases and J 1 base; nucleotides not matched to a gene: 18. The CDR3 protein is CASRRVSGTGEITSGANVLTF. CDR3 DNA sequence: TGTGCCAGCAGACGGGTTTCGGGGACAGGGGAGATTACATCTGGGGCCAACGTCCTGACTTTC.

Only one count was recorded for this clone. J is TRBJ2-2 and V is TRBV5-8, with D possibly being TRBD1 (5 bases). V gave up 3 bases and J gave up 5 bases, with 11 bases separating them. The CDR3 contains 14 residues. From germline, CDR1 is SGHTS and CDR2 YDEGEE. The CDR3 protein is CASSWIDSTGELFF. The CDR3 DNA follows: TGTGCCAGCAGCTGGATCGACAGTACCGGGGAGCTGTTTTTT.

This chain uses TRBV27 with TRBJ1-1; TRBD1 agrees at 7 bases. CDR1 is MNHEY, CDR2 SMNVEV, per germline (reference sequence). The CDR3 covers 15 residues. V shed 6 bases, J shed 6 bases, and the junction held 13 bases outside the gene matches. CDR3 loop: CASSQRRGKGAEAFF. CDR3 nucleotides: TGTGCCAGCAGCCAACGCAGGGGGAAGGGAGCTGAAGCTTTCTTT.

J is TRBJ2-7 and V is TRBV28; D may be TRBD1 (6 bases). CDR1 is MDHEN and CDR2 is SYDVKM in the germline V gene. The V and J ends lost 5 bases and 2 bases respectively, with 7 bases between them. This CDR3 has 12 residues. In nucleotides, the CDR3 is TGTGCCAGCAGTGCAGGGGCCTACGAGCAGTACTTC. Translation gives CASSAGAYEQYF.

V is TRBV28 and J is TRBJ2-7; D may be TRBD1 (6 bases). Per the germline V gene, CDR1 is MDHEN and CDR2 is SYDVKM. V was clipped by 5 bases and J by 2 bases, with 19 bases between them. The CDR3 length is 16 residues. Here the CDR3 reads CASSRGLSGQAYEQYF. CDR3 coding DNA: TGTGCCAGCAGTAGGGGGTTATCGGGGCAAGCCTACGAGCAGTACTTC.

This chain uses TRBV7-3 with TRBJ2-1; TRBD2 agrees at 9 bases. Germline CDR1 is SGHTA and CDR2 is FQGTGA. Trimming cost V 2 bases and J 7 bases; bases outside gene matches: 6. The CDR3 sequence is 15 residues long. CDR3 protein: CASSLAGGLRNEQFF. CDR3 sequence (DNA): TGTGCCAGCAGCTTAGCGGGAGGGCTCAGGAATGAGCAGTTCTTC.

The chain carries TRBV30 and TRBJ1-4, with TRBD1 matching 7 bases. J lost 5 bases, V lost 4 bases, and 1 base had no gene match. The CDR3 has 12 amino acids. Germline loops: CDR1 GTSNPN, CDR2 SVGIG (reference sequence). The CDR3 spells CAWTGGNEKLFF. CDR3 in DNA: TGTGCCTGGACAGGGGGGAATGAAAAACTGTTTTTT.

V and J are TRBV7-3 and TRBJ2-1; weak D call: TRBD1 (5 bases). Trimming left V 3 bases short and J 6 bases short, with 12 bases between. CDR3 size: 14 residues. Germline V gene sequence: CDR1 SGHTA, CDR2 FQGTGA. CDR3 in amino acids: CASSLGPVSNEQFF. In nucleotides, the CDR3 is TGTGCCAGCAGCTTGGGGCCGGTCTCCAATGAGCAGTTCTTC.

The chain links TRBV9 to TRBJ1-4; TRBD1 matches 7 bases. The V segment lost 3 bases and the J segment 8 bases; nucleotides outside the gene matches: 10. CDR3 length: 15 residues. The germline V gene encodes CDR1 SGDLS and CDR2 YYNGEE. Here the CDR3 reads CASSGRQGGVEKLFF. The CDR3 nucleotides read TGTGCCAGCAGCGGCCGACAGGGAGGGGTAGAAAAACTGTTTTTT.

The chain uses TRBV30 and TRBJ1-6, with 7 bases that match TRBD1. The V and J ends lost 7 bases and 9 bases, in that order; junction bases with no gene match: 9. Germline CDR1 reads GTSNPN; CDR2 reads SVGIG (reference sequence). This CDR3 region has 13 residues. This CDR3 reads CASRQGGGSPLHF. The CDR3 DNA reads as TGTGCCTCCCGACAGGGAGGCGGTTCACCCCTCCACTTT.